Given below is one T cell receptor (beta chain) in context. As yet, its antigen is unknown. This specimen belongs to a study of T cells and copy number aberrations in small-cell lung cancer. Data came from immunoSEQ multiplex PCR; TCRdb stores just in-frame clones and leaves some out. The table includes more than 2,000 clones, about 80% detected once. The CDR3 contains 15 residues. Looked up from germline, CDR1 is SGHTS and CDR2 is YDEGEE. V gave up 6 bases and J gave up 3 bases, with 16 bases separating them. Adjacent normal lung was taken at least 2 cm from tumor. Study-wide findings and caveats: Compared with adjacent lung tissue, tumors had lower T-cell richness and clonality and non-significantly lower density.

Specimen: normal tissue next to the tumor. This TCR came from a woman between 45 and 60 years old with small cell lung cancer. V gene TRBV5-8 combines with J gene TRBJ1-5; D uncertain. The CDR3 DNA reads TGTGCCAGCATCCTTACCGGGAGCTACAATCAGCCCCAGCATTTT. Translation gives CASILTGSYNQPQHF.